The rows below give T cell receptor beta chains drawn from one sample of a study of shared clonotypes between healthy human individuals. Clones were read by immunoSEQ multiplex PCR, and TCRdb kept only the in-frame ones, dropping some. This sample has about 2.4 million clones, with over 85% found just once. Material for sequencing was naive CD4+ T cells from PBMCs. The receptors were sampled from a young man in good health. Some clones in this sample may be carry-over from other donors' samples. Each CDR3 is given with its conserved first and last residue. Fields, in order: D gene, J gene, V gene, CDR3 length, clone size, CDR3 protein, CDR3 DNA. The D gene is left open where the match is weak. Clone size is shown for a subset of rows, as once, few, many or a class of expanded clone.

>.|TRBJ1-2|TRBV7-9|15|once
CASSLGGSQFYGYTF
TGTGCCAGCAGTTTGGGGGGCAGCCAATTCTATGGCTACACCTTC
>TRBD2|TRBJ2-1|TRBV7-6|16|.
CASSLAGSGATGEQFF
TGTGCCAGCAGCTTAGCAGGCAGCGGGGCAACTGGTGAGCAGTTCTTC
>.|TRBJ2-3|TRBV6-1|14|.
CASRDRPRGDTQYF
TGCGCCAGCAGGGACCGACCTCGGGGGGATACGCAGTATTTT
>.|TRBJ2-3|TRBV4-1|16|.
CASSQEASPNTDTQYF
TGCGCCAGCAGCCAAGAGGCCAGCCCTAACACAGATACGCAGTATTTT
>.|TRBJ2-1|TRBV19|13|.
CASSMGNYNEQFF
TGTGCCAGTAGTATGGGGAACTACAATGAGCAGTTCTTC
>.|TRBJ1-5|TRBV27|15|.
CASSLSRRSNQPQHF
TGTGCCAGCAGTTTGAGTCGGCGGAGCAATCAGCCCCAGCATTTT
>.|TRBJ1-1|TRBV5-3|18|.
CARSLVVSSGRVYTEAFF
TGTGCCAGAAGCTTGGTAGTCTCTAGCGGGAGGGTCTACACTGAAGCTTTCTTT
>.|TRBJ2-5|TRBV5-4|15|.
CASSSSHGRQETQYF
TGTGCCAGCAGCTCGTCCCATGGACGGCAAGAGACCCAGTACTTC
>.|TRBJ1-5|TRBV7-9|14|.
CASSRAPFVEPQHF
TGTGCCAGCAGCCGGGCACCTTTTGTTGAGCCCCAGCATTTT
>.|TRBJ2-7|TRBV10-3|18|.
CAIKRPSFYRSEGYEQYF
TGTGCCATCAAGCGTCCCTCGTTTTACAGGTCCGAGGGCTACGAGCAGTACTTC
>.|TRBJ1-5|TRBV27|15|.
CASSPLLGINQPQHF
TGTGCCAGCAGCCCCCTTTTAGGTATCAATCAGCCCCAGCATTTT
>.|TRBJ2-7|TRBV20-1|11|.
CSAPRPAGNYF
TGCAGTGCTCCCCGTCCAGCCGGGAATTACTTC
>.|TRBJ2-7|TRBV14|16|once
CASSQDLSRSSYEQYF
TGTGCCAGCAGCCAAGATCTGTCGAGGAGCTCCTACGAGCAGTACTTC
>.|TRBJ2-7|TRBV18|15|.
CASSPQGAVSYEQYF
TGTGCCAGCTCACCACAGGGAGCGGTCTCCTACGAGCAGTACTTC
>TRBD1|TRBJ2-5|TRBV6-5|13|.
CASGRTGEETQYF
TGTGCCAGCGGGAGAACAGGGGAGGAGACCCAGTACTTC
>TRBD2|TRBJ2-3|TRBV18|18|.
CASSPPVPSGSGTDTQYF
TGTGCCAGCTCACCACCTGTTCCTAGCGGGAGCGGGACAGATACGCAGTATTTT
>TRBD1|TRBJ2-3|TRBV27|17|.
CASSRDRARVSTDTQYF
TGTGCCAGCAGTCGGGACAGGGCGAGGGTGAGCACAGATACGCAGTATTTT
>.|TRBJ1-1|TRBV7-9|14|.
CASSLGQGRAEAFF
TGTGCCAGCAGCTTAGGGCAGGGCAGGGCTGAAGCTTTCTTT
>.|TRBJ1-2|TRBV27|13|.
CASSPYGLYGYTF
TGTGCCAGCAGTCCCTACGGGCTCTATGGCTACACCTTC
>.|TRBJ2-7|TRBV7-9|16|.
CASSPTRKAEGYEQYF
TGTGCCAGCAGTCCAACCCGGAAGGCGGAGGGATACGAGCAGTACTTC
>.|TRBJ1-2|TRBV7-3|16|.
CASSLTGSRRSDGYTF
TGTGCCAGCAGCTTAACCGGCAGCCGCAGAAGCGATGGCTACACCTTC
>.|TRBJ2-1|TRBV15|17|.
CATSRGVQGSVGNEQFF
TGTGCCACCAGCAGAGGTGTACAGGGCAGCGTAGGCAATGAGCAGTTCTTC
>TRBD1|TRBJ1-1|TRBV28|15|.
CASSPLDRAYTEAFF
TGTGCCAGCAGTCCACTAGACAGGGCGTACACTGAAGCTTTCTTT
>TRBD1|TRBJ2-7|TRBV9|14|.
CASSPRQGPYEQYF
TGTGCCAGCAGCCCCCGACAGGGACCCTACGAGCAGTACTTC
>TRBD1|TRBJ2-7|TRBV5-1|14|.
CASSIQGAPYEQYF
TGCGCCAGCAGCATCCAGGGGGCACCCTACGAGCAGTACTTC
>.|TRBJ2-3|TRBV18|15|once
CASSSRQVVADTQYF
TGTGCCAGCTCATCCCGACAGGTAGTAGCAGATACGCAGTATTTT